A selection of T cell receptor beta chains follows, all from one sample in a study of cytomegalovirus exposure and HLA in healthy donors. The data were produced by immunoSEQ multiplex PCR, yet TCRdb's version contains in-frame clones alone and is incomplete. This table holds over 200,000 clones, roughly 83% found once. Sequences were obtained from PBMCs. The receptor source for this set is a woman younger than 35 in good health and CMV-seronegative. Each CDR3 is given with its conserved first and last residue. The order of the fields is CDR3 DNA, CDR3 protein, J gene, V gene, D gene, clone size. D genes are given only for firm matches. Some rows have no size entry. The others give once, few or many, or a class for an expanded clone.

DNA: TGCAGTGTTGGTAGGGACTATGGCTACACCTTC
CDR3: CSVGRDYGYTF
J: TRBJ1-2
V: TRBV20-1
D: NA
size: few

DNA: TGCAGTGCTAGACGGGGGATTGAGCAGTACTTC
CDR3: CSARRGIEQYF
J: TRBJ2-7
V: TRBV20-1
D: NA
size: NA

DNA: TGTGCCAGCAGCTTGGGACTAGCGGGAGGGCCCTTGTCCTACAATGAGCAGTTCTTC
CDR3: CASSLGLAGGPLSYNEQFF
J: TRBJ2-1
V: TRBV11-2
D: TRBD2
size: once

DNA: TGTGCCAGCTCGCCTACAGGGGTCGCCTACGAGCAGTACTTC
CDR3: CASSPTGVAYEQYF
J: TRBJ2-7
V: TRBV18
D: TRBD1
size: NA

DNA: TGCGCCAGCAACACGGCCGTTAACACTGAAGCTTTCTTT
CDR3: CASNTAVNTEAFF
J: TRBJ1-1
V: TRBV10-2
D: NA
size: medium-sized

DNA: TGTGCCAGCAGAGATCGAGACAGGGGGCGGACTGAAGCTTTCTTT
CDR3: CASRDRDRGRTEAFF
J: TRBJ1-1
V: TRBV6-5
D: TRBD1
size: NA

DNA: TGTGCCTGGAGTTCCCTCTACGAGCAGTACTTC
CDR3: CAWSSLYEQYF
J: TRBJ2-7
V: TRBV30
D: NA
size: NA

DNA: TGTGCCAGCGTTCCGGGACAGGCGAACACTGAAGCTTTCTTT
CDR3: CASVPGQANTEAFF
J: TRBJ1-1
V: TRBV6-1
D: TRBD1
size: NA

DNA: TGTGCCAGCAGCAAAGTAGGGGGATCTGGCACAGATACGCAGTATTTT
CDR3: CASSKVGGSGTDTQYF
J: TRBJ2-3
V: TRBV9
D: NA
size: NA

DNA: TGTGCCAGCAGCTTAAGACAGGGCCTAGGGGATACGCAGTATTTT
CDR3: CASSLRQGLGDTQYF
J: TRBJ2-3
V: TRBV11-3
D: TRBD1
size: few

DNA: TGTGCCAGCAGAGCTCAGGACAGTCTATACGAGCAGTACTTC
CDR3: CASRAQDSLYEQYF
J: TRBJ2-7
V: TRBV28
D: NA
size: NA

DNA: TGTGCCAGCACCCCGGGTCGACTAGCGGGGGTCGAGCAGTACTTC
CDR3: CASTPGRLAGVEQYF
J: TRBJ2-7
V: TRBV6-6
D: TRBD2
size: NA

DNA: TGTGCCAGCAGTGATAAAGGTATGAACACTGAAGCTTTCTTT
CDR3: CASSDKGMNTEAFF
J: TRBJ1-1
V: TRBV2
D: NA
size: few

DNA: TGTGCCATCAGTGAGGGGGTGCAGGGGGCGGAGAAACTGTTTTTT
CDR3: CAISEGVQGAEKLFF
J: TRBJ1-4
V: TRBV10-3
D: TRBD1
size: NA